This T cell receptor (beta chain) was identified in a study of blood T cells in healthy people across ages. With a J-beta primer mix and a sample-barcoded 5' primer, a second PCR ran about 7 to 11 cycles. Each CDR3 protein is one row after TCRdb ran MiXCR on the 5' RACE reads. This table holds over 300,000 distinct CDR3 sequences, approximately 52% found once. Study-level findings and limits: As age increased, TCR beta diversity per million T cells fell in a roughly linear fashion.

As for this clonotype: Its antigen is still unknown.

The V gene's germline CDR1 is DFQATT and CDR2 SNEGSKA (reference sequence). V was trimmed by 6 bases and J by 5 bases, leaving 12 bases between them. CDR3 length equals 12 residues. The specimen sequenced was blood. The J gene is TRBJ2-3, the V gene TRBV20-1; a possible D gene is TRBD1 (6 bases). This receptor was identified in a man aged 55 to 70 in good health. The CDR3 region is CSAQTGRDTQYF. The CDR3 coding sequence is TGCAGTGCACAGACAGGTCGAGATACGCAGTATTTT.